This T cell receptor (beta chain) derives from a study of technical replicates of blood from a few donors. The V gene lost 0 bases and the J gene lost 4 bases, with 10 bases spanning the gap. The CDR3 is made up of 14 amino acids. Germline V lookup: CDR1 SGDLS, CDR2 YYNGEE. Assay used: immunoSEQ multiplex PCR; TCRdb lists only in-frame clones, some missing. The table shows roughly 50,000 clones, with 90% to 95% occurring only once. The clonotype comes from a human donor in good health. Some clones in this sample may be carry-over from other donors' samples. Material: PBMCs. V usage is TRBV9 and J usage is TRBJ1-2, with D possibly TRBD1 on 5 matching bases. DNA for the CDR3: TGTGCCAGCAGCGTAGGCGGGACTTCCTATGGCTACACCTTC. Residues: CASSVGGTSYGYTF.